This TCR beta chain was sequenced in a study of cytomegalovirus exposure and HLA in healthy donors. Study-wide results and caveats: Near-uniform donor sequencing depth was presumed by presence/absence analyses. Most TCR sequences were uncommon, yet certain public TCRs appeared in many donors. The authors confirmed in vitro that a few CMV-associated chains were specific for CMV antigens.

As for this clone: Its antigen is not known.

PCR employed 60 Vbeta and 13 Jbeta primers. The method was immunoSEQ multiplex PCR; TCRdb's version includes in-frame clones alone and lacks a portion of them. The repertoire holds 150,000 or so clones, more than 70% seen once, with 0.38% in the top ten. The sequence came from a boy under 10 years old in good health and CMV-seronegative. Sequencing used PBMCs.

Here the CDR3 reads CASSRGTVSYEQYF. The DNA of the CDR3 is TGTGCCAGCAGCCGAGGGACAGTCTCCTACGAGCAGTACTTC. The V call is TRBV5-8, the J call TRBJ2-7; 7 bases map to TRBD1. V dropped 4 bases and J dropped 0; count of bases not matched to a gene: 4. Germline V gene sequence: CDR1 SGHTS, CDR2 YDEGEE. The CDR3 has 14 amino acids.